This T cell receptor beta chain was found in a study of blood T cell repertoires in COVID-19. Clones were sequenced by immunoSEQ multiplex PCR, and TCRdb holds only the in-frame ones, with some missing. The sample has approximately 200,000 clones, approximately 90% seen once; the top ten hold 2.7%. Material: peripheral blood. This receptor was obtained from a man younger than 45 with COVID-19, enrolled during active disease.

CDR3 sequence reads: CASSPQGSSGNTIYF. The CDR3 coding sequence is TGTGCCAGCAGCCCACAGGGGAGCTCTGGAAACACCATATATTTT. This sequence joins TRBV9 and TRBJ1-3; 7 positions agree with TRBD1. The CDR3 extends over 15 amino acids. The V gene end was trimmed by 4 bases and the J gene end by 0 bases; junction bases not matched to a gene: 4. CDR1 is SGDLS and CDR2 is YYNGEE in the germline V gene.